The 28 T cell receptor beta chains presented below share a single source sample, sequenced in a study of blood T cell repertoires in COVID-19. Assay: immunoSEQ multiplex PCR; the TCRdb copy retains only in-frame clones and omits some. The table lists more than 75,000 clones, approximately 86% of them singletons. Sequenced input: peripheral blood. Receptors originate from a woman older than 75 with acute or convalescent COVID-19.

This chain joins TRBV30 and TRBJ1-1; D is unclear. Per germline, CDR1 GTSNPN and CDR2 SVGIG (reference sequence). The CDR3 covers 12 residues. V was shortened by 2 bases and J by 9 bases, with 13 bases between the two germline ends. The CDR3, as DNA: TGTGCCTGGAGTTCGGGTCTCAAAAAAGCTTTCTTT. Translating it yields CAWSSGLKKAFF. Filled out from reference TRBV30 and TRBJ1-1, the complete variable domain reads SQTIHQWPATLVQPVGSPLSLECTVEGTSNPNLYWYRQAAGRGLQLLFYSVGIGQISSEVPQNLSASRPQDRQFILSSKKLLLSDSGFYLCAWSSGLKKAFFGQGTRLTVV.

This clone appeared a single time. The rearrangement links TRBV27 to TRBJ2-1, with 13 bases fitting TRBD2. The CDR3 sequence is 18 residues long. Trimming took 10 bases from V and 12 from J; bases not matched to a gene: 24. Looked up from germline, CDR1 is MNHEY and CDR2 is SMNVEV (reference sequence). The CDR3 DNA reads as TGTGCCACCACCCCCTTAGGGGGCGGCGGACTAGCGGGAGCTGGGCAGTTCTTC. Its translation: CATTPLGGGGLAGAGQFF.

This clone was picked up one time. This rearrangement joins TRBV11-1 to TRBJ2-7; 10 nucleotides agree with TRBD1. Germline CDR1 reads SGHAT; CDR2 reads FQDESV (reference sequence). With 3 bases clipped from V and 4 bases from J, the junction kept 6 bases outside the gene matches. The CDR3 extends over 15 amino acids. The CDR3 DNA sequence: TGTGCCAGCAGCTTCGTCGGGACAGGGGAATACGAGCAGTACTTC. Amino acid sequence: CASSFVGTGEYEQYF.

This chain connects TRBV3-1 (or the pseudogene TRBV3-2) to TRBJ2-4; 10 bases agree with TRBD2. This CDR3 is 14 amino acids long. Germline loops: CDR1 LGHDT, CDR2 YNNKEL (reference sequence). J was trimmed by 9 bases and V by 2 bases; bases with no gene match: 4. The CDR3 region is CASSQYSGGSIQYF. The CDR3 nucleotides read TGTGCCAGCAGCCAATATAGCGGGGGGAGCATTCAGTACTTC.

Here the CDR3 reads CASSSSGGKGDIQYF. The CDR3 DNA follows: TGTGCCAGCAGCTCCAGTGGGGGAAAGGGGGACATTCAGTACTTC. The chain links TRBV11-2 to TRBJ2-4; D perhaps matches TRBD1 (6 bases). This CDR3 is built from 15 residues. V lost 4 bases and J 8 bases, leaving 18 bases between the germline ends. Per the germline V gene, CDR1 is SGHAT and CDR2 is FQNNGV.

The CDR3 sequence is CASSPPLGLAGGNEQFF. CDR3 bases: TGTGCCAGCTCACCACCGCTTGGACTAGCGGGAGGAAATGAGCAGTTCTTC. The chain combines TRBV18 with TRBJ2-1; 14 bases match TRBD2. J lost 7 bases, V lost 0 bases, and 5 bases had no gene match. Germline values: CDR1 KGHSH, CDR2 LQKENI. The CDR3 is made up of 17 amino acids.

This chain joins TRBV2 and TRBJ2-7, with D perhaps matching TRBD2 (5 bases). V lost 6 bases and J lost 3, with 12 bases in between. The CDR3 consists of 13 residues. Looked up from germline, CDR1 is SNHLY and CDR2 is FYNNEI. CDR3 DNA: TGTGCCAGCAGACCCGACGGACTCTACGAGCAGTACTTC. It translates to CASRPDGLYEQYF.

In its sample, this clone was seen once. The V gene is TRBV6-1, the J gene TRBJ1-2, with D perhaps matching TRBD1 (6 bases). V lost 2 bases to trimming and J lost 2 bases, with 12 bases between them. This CDR3 region has 15 residues. Germline CDR1 MNHNS, CDR2 SASEGT. The CDR3 loop is CASSERGNQNYGYTF. CDR3 nucleotide sequence: TGTGCCAGCAGTGAAAGGGGGAACCAGAACTATGGCTACACCTTC.

This sequence joins TRBV5-1 and TRBJ2-7; 11 nucleotides match TRBD1. V lost 4 bases and J lost 3; bases outside the gene matches: 6. There are 15 residues in the CDR3. CDR1 is SGHRS and CDR2 is YFSETQ in the germline V gene. Here the CDR3 reads CASSAGQGAIYEQYF. As DNA, the CDR3 is TGCGCCAGCAGCGCCGGACAGGGGGCTATCTACGAGCAGTACTTC. Complete variable domain (other parts from reference TRBV5-1 and TRBJ2-7): KAGVTQTPRYLIKTRGQQVTLSCSPISGHRSVSWYQQTPGQGLQFLFEYFSETQRNKGNFPGRFSGRQFSNSRSEMNVSTLELGDSALYLCASSAGQGAIYEQYFGPGTRLTVT.

This clone appeared a single time. CDR3 region: CASSVVQGSNNEQFF. Here the CDR3 DNA reads TGTGCCAGCAGCGTTGTCCAGGGAAGCAACAATGAGCAGTTCTTC. The genes are TRBV9 and TRBJ2-1; TRBD1 might be the D (5 bases). V was trimmed by 2 bases and J by 5 bases, leaving 14 bases between them. The CDR3 has 15 amino acids. Germline values: CDR1 SGDLS, CDR2 YYNGEE.

V and J are TRBV5-1 and TRBJ2-1; 9 bases agree with TRBD1. Trimming cost V 4 bases and J 4 bases; bases outside gene matches: 6. Germline V gene data show CDR1 as SGHRS and CDR2 as YFSETQ. CDR3 length: 15 amino acids. CDR3 protein: CASSPGTGRYNEQFF. Written as DNA, the CDR3 is TGCGCCAGCAGCCCTGGGACAGGGAGGTACAATGAGCAGTTCTTC.

This chain connects TRBV2 to TRBJ1-5; possibly TRBD1 for D (6 bases). V was pared by 7 bases and J by 2 bases, with 12 bases between. Per the germline V gene, CDR1 is SNHLY and CDR2 is FYNNEI. The CDR3 extends over 14 amino acids. The CDR3 nucleotides are TGTGCCAGCATGGGGGCCGGTCGCAATCAGCCCCAGCATTTT. The encoded protein is CASMGAGRNQPQHF. Variable domain in full (rest from reference TRBV2 and TRBJ1-5): EPEVTQTPSHQVTQMGQEVILRCVPISNHLYFYWYRQILGQKVEFLVSFYNNEISEKSEIFDDQFSVERPDGSNFTLKIRSTKLEDSAMYFCASMGAGRNQPQHFGDGTRLSIL.

The J gene is TRBJ1-3, the V gene TRBV5-1, with no clear D. Deletions cut 4 bases from V and 0 bases from J, with 14 bases between. The germline gives CDR1 SGHRS, CDR2 YFSETQ. The CDR3 loop spans 16 amino acids. The CDR3 loop is CASSIGLLRSGNTIYF. CDR3 nucleotide sequence: TGCGCCAGCAGCATCGGACTTTTGCGCTCTGGAAACACCATATATTTT.

V and J are TRBV15 and TRBJ2-7; tentative D call: TRBD2 (6 bases). Germline V gene lookup returns CDR1 LNHNV and CDR2 YYDKDF (reference sequence). The CDR3 sequence is 15 residues long. The V end was cut by 1 base, the J end by 0 bases, with 10 bases between. The CDR3 loop reads CATSRGDGSSYEQYF. CDR3 coding DNA: TGTGCCACCAGCAGAGGTGACGGGAGCTCCTACGAGCAGTACTTC.

The chain uses TRBV27 and TRBJ2-4; weak D call: TRBD2 (5 bases). From germline, CDR1 is MNHEY and CDR2 SMNVEV (reference sequence). The V gene lost 3 bases and the J gene lost 11 bases, with 11 bases spanning the gap. The CDR3 covers 12 residues. The DNA for the CDR3 is TGTGCCAGCAGTTTCACCAGCGGAGTTCAGTACTTC. Translation gives CASSFTSGVQYF.

V usage is TRBV19 and J usage is TRBJ2-7; 11 bases are shared with TRBD1. Germline loops: CDR1 LNHDA, CDR2 SQIVND (reference sequence). The CDR3 consists of 17 residues. The junction had 14 bases not matched to a gene; V was cut back by 6 bases and J by 4 bases. The CDR3 is CASRPSLGTGGKYEQYF. The CDR3 DNA follows: TGTGCCAGTAGACCCTCTTTGGGGACAGGGGGAAAATACGAGCAGTACTTC.

The chain recombines TRBV5-1 with TRBJ2-5; TRBD2 agrees at 9 bases. CDR1 and CDR2 from the germline V gene are SGHRS and YFSETQ. The CDR3 runs to 14 residues. The trim removed 0 bases at V and 3 bases at J, leaving 0 bases unmatched. For the CDR3, the DNA is TGCGCCAGCAGCTTGGTAGCGGGGGAAGAGACCCAGTACTTC. Translated, it gives CASSLVAGEETQYF. The full variable domain, its missing parts supplied by reference TRBV5-1 and TRBJ2-5, is KAGVTQTPRYLIKTRGQQVTLSCSPISGHRSVSWYQQTPGQGLQFLFEYFSETQRNKGNFPGRFSGRQFSNSRSEMNVSTLELGDSALYLCASSLVAGEETQYFGPGTRLLVL.

The CDR3 loop reads CASSGKLNYGYTF. The CDR3 DNA reads as TGTGCCAGCAGTGGCAAGCTAAACTATGGCTACACCTTC. The rearrangement links TRBV25-1 to TRBJ1-2; D ambiguous. Per germline, CDR1 MGHDK and CDR2 SYGVNS. The CDR3 covers 13 residues. Trimming took off 4 bases at V and 2 bases at J, with 8 bases between the two ends.

The V call is TRBV29-1, the J call TRBJ2-2, with D possibly matching TRBD2 (5 bases). Trimming took off 1 base at V and 5 bases at J, with 11 bases between the two ends. The CDR3 extends over 14 amino acids. Germline CDR1 and CDR2: SQVTM and ANQGSEA. The CDR3 spells CSVEGGPGTGELFF. CDR3 DNA sequence: TGCAGCGTTGAAGGAGGCCCGGGGACCGGGGAGCTGTTTTTT.

In its sample, this clone was seen a few times. V is TRBV7-2 and J is TRBJ2-7, with D hard to call. This CDR3 contains 14 residues. V lost 2 bases and J lost 5, with 13 bases in between. CDR1 and CDR2 from the germline V gene are SGHTA and FQGNSA. Written as DNA, the CDR3 is TGTGCCAGCAGCTTAACATACCCCGCCCACGAGCAGTACTTC. Residues: CASSLTYPAHEQYF.

The chain joins TRBV25-1 to TRBJ2-2; TRBD1 matches at 8 bases. This CDR3 has 15 amino acids. Germline values: CDR1 MGHDK, CDR2 SYGVNS. V lost 6 bases to trimming and J lost 7 bases; unmatched junction nucleotides: 10. CDR3 DNA: TGTGCCAGCAGCCCGGGACAGGTGAAGATCGGGGAGCTGTTTTTT. This sequence encodes CASSPGQVKIGELFF. The full variable domain, with the rest looked up from reference TRBV25-1 and TRBJ2-2, is EADIYQTPRYLVIGTGKKITLECSQTMGHDKMYWYQQDPGMELHLIHYSYGVNSTEKGDLSSESTVSRIRTEHFPLTLESARPSHTSQYLCASSPGQVKIGELFFGEGSRLTVL.

The chain combines TRBV5-1 with TRBJ2-3, with 10 bases lining up with TRBD1. The CDR3 contains 16 residues. The germline CDR1 and CDR2 sequences are SGHRS and YFSETQ. Losses at the gene ends were 2 bases for V and 4 bases for J; bases not matched to a gene: 7. The CDR3 DNA is TGCGCCAGCAGCTTCAGGGGACAGGGGATAGCAGATACGCAGTATTTT. It is translated as CASSFRGQGIADTQYF.

The CDR3 nucleotides read TGTGCCACCAGTGATCACTACAGGGCGGCGAGCTCCTACGAGCAGTACTTC. Encoded protein: CATSDHYRAASSYEQYF. The J gene is TRBJ2-7, the V gene TRBV24-1, with D maybe TRBD1 (6 bases). V gave up 3 bases and J gave up 0 bases, with 17 bases separating them. Germline loops: CDR1 KGHDR, CDR2 SFDVKD. The CDR3 contains 17 residues.

The table lists this clone with a count of one. This chain joins TRBV30 and TRBJ1-1, with D tentatively TRBD1 (5 bases). V was clipped by 1 base and J by 6 bases, with 9 bases between them. Germline values: CDR1 GTSNPN, CDR2 SVGIG (reference sequence). CDR3 length: 12 amino acids. The CDR3 coding sequence is TGTGCCTGGAGTGCGCAGGGATCTGAAGCTTTCTTT. This encodes CAWSAQGSEAFF.

The CDR3, as DNA: TGTGCCAGCAGGACCGGAGACGGCAATGAGCAGTTCTTC. Its translation: CASRTGDGNEQFF. The gene calls are TRBV6-4 and TRBJ2-1; no firm D call. This CDR3 comprises 13 residues. The V gene's germline CDR1 is MRHNA and CDR2 SNTAGT. V gave up 6 bases and J gave up 6 bases, with 12 bases separating them.

The rearrangement links TRBV9 to TRBJ1-1, with 8 bases lining up with TRBD1. V shed 4 bases and J 1 base; nucleotides not matched to a gene: 3. CDR3 length equals 14 residues. The germline V gene encodes CDR1 SGDLS and CDR2 YYNGEE. This CDR3 reads CASSPGQGNTEAFF. The CDR3, as DNA: TGTGCCAGCAGCCCTGGACAGGGGAACACTGAAGCTTTCTTT.

This chain uses TRBV4-1 with TRBJ2-1, with TRBD2 matching 13 bases. The CDR3 extends over 20 amino acids. V shed 1 base and J 0 bases; nucleotides not matched to a gene: 9. Germline assignment: CDR1 MGHRA and CDR2 YSYEKL. CDR3 loop: CASSQAGTSGTLSSYNEQFF. CDR3 in DNA: TGCGCCAGCAGCCAAGCCGGGACTAGCGGGACGCTTAGCTCCTACAATGAGCAGTTCTTC.

The chain is built from TRBV5-1 and TRBJ2-1, with 8 positions matching TRBD2. The germline CDR1 and CDR2 sequences are SGHRS and YFSETQ. Germline trimming cut 0 bases from V and 6 bases from J; bases unmatched to any gene: 8. The CDR3 consists of 16 residues. CDR3 nucleotide sequence: TGCGCCAGCAGCTTGGTGATTCCGGGAGGGGCCAATGAGCAGTTCTTC. This translates into CASSLVIPGGANEQFF.